The 20 T cell receptor beta chains given below trace back to one sample, sequenced in a study of cytomegalovirus exposure and HLA in healthy donors. A multiplex PCR was run with 60 Vbeta primers and 13 Jbeta primers. Some clones are missing from TCRdb's copy, which holds only in-frame ones; the method was immunoSEQ multiplex PCR. Of 120,000 or so clones in the sample, around three quarters were seen once. Sequencing was carried out using PBMCs. The receptor source for this set is a man aged 18 to 29 in good health and CMV-seronegative.

CDR3 bases: TGTGCCAGCAGCCCAGCAGGGCTCCAAGAGACCCAGTACTTC. Its protein product is CASSPAGLQETQYF. The V call is TRBV7-3, the J call TRBJ2-5; possibly TRBD1 for D (5 bases). Germline V CDR1 and CDR2: SGHTA, FQGTGA. Trimming removed 5 bases from V and 1 base from J, with 11 bases in between. The CDR3 extends over 14 amino acids.

This clone was seen more than once but under ten times. The CDR3 DNA reads TGTGCCAGCAGCTTAGCCGGGACAGGTAACGAAAAACTGTTTTTT. Amino acid sequence: CASSLAGTGNEKLFF. The V call is TRBV7-9, the J call TRBJ1-4; 8 bases match TRBD1. After removal of 0 bases from V and 8 bases from J, the junction contained 5 bases not matched to a gene. The CDR3 contains 15 residues. The germline V gene encodes CDR1 SEHNR and CDR2 FQNEAQ (reference sequence).

This rearrangement joins TRBV12-5 to TRBJ2-4; the D gene is possibly TRBD1 (6 bases). Germline CDR1 is LGHNT and CDR2 is FRNRAP. The CDR3 has 17 amino acids. V dropped 1 base and J dropped 0 bases, with 13 bases sitting between them. The CDR3 nucleotides read TGTGCTAGTGGTTTGGGGGGGACAAGACCAGCCAAAAACATTCAGTACTTC. This gives the protein CASGLGGTRPAKNIQYF.

The J gene is TRBJ1-1, the V gene TRBV6-5, with 7 bases that match TRBD1. Trimming cost V 1 base and J 4 bases; bases outside gene matches: 3. The CDR3 spans 14 residues. Germline lookup yields CDR1 MNHEY and CDR2 SVGAGI. CDR3 DNA sequence: TGTGCCAGCAGTTACTTGCAGGGGGGCACTGAAGCTTTCTTT. This translates into CASSYLQGGTEAFF.

This chain links TRBV28 with TRBJ2-1; 15 nucleotides align to TRBD2. The CDR3 consists of 15 residues. V shed 3 bases, J shed 7 bases, and the junction held 1 base outside the gene matches. Germline lookup yields CDR1 MDHEN and CDR2 SYDVKM. The CDR3 bases are TGTGCCAGCAGTTTGGGACTAGCGGGAGGTAATGAGCAGTTCTTC. Encoded protein: CASSLGLAGGNEQFF. Complete variable domain (other parts from reference TRBV28 and TRBJ2-1): DVKVTQSSRYLVKRTGEKVFLECVQDMDHENMFWYRQDPGLGLRLIYFSYDVKMKEKGDIPEGYSVSREKKERFSLILESASTNQTSMYLCASSLGLAGGNEQFFGPGTRLTVL.

The chain employs TRBV5-4 and TRBJ2-2; TRBD2 agrees at 7 bases. Germline CDR1 and CDR2: SGHNT and YYREEE (reference sequence). J was trimmed by 5 bases and V by 0 bases; bases with no gene match: 7. The CDR3 runs to 16 residues. CDR3 amino acids: CASSLEAGEMTGELFF. The CDR3 DNA sequence: TGTGCCAGCAGCTTGGAGGCGGGAGAAATGACCGGGGAGCTGTTTTTT.

This clone was detected only a few times. The J gene is TRBJ1-4, the V gene TRBV2; 7 bases fit TRBD1. This CDR3 contains 15 residues. The J segment lost 7 bases and the V segment lost 4 bases, leaving 9 bases of the junction unmatched. The germline V gene has CDR1 SNHLY and CDR2 FYNNEI. DNA of the CDR3: TGTGCCAGCAGTGTCCGACAGGGTAGAACTGAAAAACTGTTTTTT. Translating gives CASSVRQGRTEKLFF.

This clone was observed a handful of times. The V and J genes are TRBV30 and TRBJ1-1; D is unclear. The CDR3 is 14 residues long. V shed 1 base and J shed 3 bases, with 12 bases lying between them. The V gene's germline CDR1 is GTSNPN and CDR2 SVGIG (reference sequence). CDR3 residues: CAWSEYPRDTEAFF. CDR3 sequence (DNA): TGTGCCTGGAGTGAATACCCGAGGGACACTGAAGCTTTCTTT.

V usage is TRBV5-5 and J usage is TRBJ2-2, with 9 bases lining up with TRBD1. V was pared by 4 bases and J by 0 bases, with 1 base of the junction left unmatched. Germline loops: CDR1 SGHKS, CDR2 YYEKEE (reference sequence). CDR3 length: 15 amino acids. The DNA for the CDR3 is TGTGCCAGCAGCCGACAGGGGGCGAACACCGGGGAGCTGTTTTTT. Translation: CASSRQGANTGELFF.

The chain's CDR3 is CASSPHRQGPTRETQYF. Here the CDR3 DNA reads TGTGCCAGCAGCCCCCACCGACAGGGGCCCACCAGGGAGACCCAGTACTTC. The chain combines TRBV28 with TRBJ2-5; 8 bases align to TRBD1. Germline CDR1 is MDHEN and CDR2 is SYDVKM. After removal of 6 bases from V and 5 bases from J, the junction contained 17 bases not matched to a gene. The CDR3 is made up of 17 amino acids. Complete variable domain (other parts from reference TRBV28 and TRBJ2-5): DVKVTQSSRYLVKRTGEKVFLECVQDMDHENMFWYRQDPGLGLRLIYFSYDVKMKEKGDIPEGYSVSREKKERFSLILESASTNQTSMYLCASSPHRQGPTRETQYFGPGTRLLVL.

This clone came up once. V gene TRBV7-9 combines with J gene TRBJ2-1; 14 positions match TRBD2. Germline V CDR1 and CDR2: SEHNR, FQNEAQ (reference sequence). The V and J ends lost 2 bases and 2 bases, in that order; junction bases with no gene match: 8. The CDR3 totals 19 residues. The CDR3 nucleotides read TGTGCCAGCAGCTTATCGGGACTAGCGGGAGTAGTGGCCTACAATGAGCAGTTCTTC. This encodes CASSLSGLAGVVAYNEQFF.

The chain uses TRBV7-2 and TRBJ2-5; TRBD2 aligns across 7 bases. Gene TRBJ2-7 matches the end of the DNA better, so the J call may be wrong. Germline loops: CDR1 SGHTA, CDR2 FQGNSA. This CDR3 is 15 amino acids long. Here the CDR3 reads CASSAQAGISYEQYF. The CDR3 region has the DNA TGTGCCAGCAGCGCGCAAGCGGGGATCTCCTACGAGCAGTACTTC.

This clone was recorded once. The V gene is TRBV18, the J gene TRBJ2-5; D unresolved. The V gene's germline CDR1 is KGHSH and CDR2 LQKENI. The CDR3 consists of 17 residues. V lost 2 bases to trimming and J lost 5 bases, with 21 bases between them. As DNA, the CDR3 is TGTGCCAGCTCACCAAGATCCGCTGGCGGCCTCGGGGAGACCCAGTACTTC. Its translation: CASSPRSAGGLGETQYF.

This chain connects TRBV7-8 to TRBJ1-3; possibly TRBD1 for D (5 bases). The CDR3 length is 14 residues. Germline V lookup: CDR1 SGHVS, CDR2 FQNEAQ. Trimming took off 4 bases at V and 0 bases at J, with 7 bases between the two ends. The CDR3 loop reads CASSSTGSGNTIYF. The CDR3 region has the DNA TGTGCCAGCAGCTCCACAGGCTCTGGAAACACCATATATTTT.

V gene TRBV6-5 combines with J gene TRBJ2-1; 12 bases fit TRBD2. The CDR3 totals 16 residues. From germline, CDR1 is MNHEY and CDR2 SVGAGI. After removal of 2 bases from V and 4 bases from J, the junction contained 3 bases not matched to a gene. The CDR3 is CASSYLAGGQYNEQFF. The CDR3 region has the DNA TGTGCCAGCAGTTACCTAGCGGGAGGGCAGTACAATGAGCAGTTCTTC.

This clone appeared a few times. This CDR3 reads CSATGSGEQYF. In DNA form, the CDR3 reads TGCAGTGCTACCGGGTCCGGCGAGCAGTACTTC. The chain joins TRBV20-1 to TRBJ2-7; D unresolved. Trimming cost V 4 bases and J 6 bases, with 10 bases left between them. This CDR3 has 11 amino acids. Germline V lookup: CDR1 DFQATT, CDR2 SNEGSKA (reference sequence).

This rearrangement joins TRBV7-2 to TRBJ1-5, with D perhaps matching TRBD1 (5 bases). V lost 1 base and J 4 bases, leaving 14 bases between the germline ends. The germline V gene encodes CDR1 SGHTA and CDR2 FQGNSA. The CDR3 is 16 residues long. CDR3 protein: CASSLGSVRGNQPQHF. DNA for the CDR3: TGTGCCAGCAGCTTAGGGTCGGTTAGGGGAAATCAGCCCCAGCATTTT.

The chain recombines TRBV19 with TRBJ1-5; TRBD1 matches 7 bases. Germline lookup yields CDR1 LNHDA and CDR2 SQIVND (reference sequence). The CDR3 extends over 14 amino acids. The trim removed 5 bases at V and 7 bases at J, leaving 8 bases unmatched. The CDR3 protein is CASSPTGVRQPQHF. The CDR3 bases are TGTGCCAGTAGTCCCACAGGGGTCAGGCAGCCCCAGCATTTT.

This clone came up once. V gene TRBV7-3 combines with J gene TRBJ2-1; D is unresolved. This CDR3 comprises 12 residues. V gave up 4 bases and J gave up 6 bases, with 7 bases separating them. Germline V gene data show CDR1 as SGHTA and CDR2 as FQGTGA. DNA for the CDR3: TGTGCCAGCAGCTCCGTGAGCAATGAGCAGTTCTTC. Translation: CASSSVSNEQFF. The full variable domain, with the rest looked up from reference TRBV7-3 and TRBJ2-1, is GAGVSQTPSNKVTEKGKYVELRCDPISGHTALYWYRQSLGQGPEFLIYFQGTGAADDSGLPNDRFFAVRPEGSVSTLKIQRTERGDSAVYLCASSSVSNEQFFGPGTRLTVL.

The rearrangement joins TRBV6-5 to TRBJ2-7, with 9 bases fitting TRBD2. Germline V gives CDR1 MNHEY, CDR2 SVGAGI. This CDR3 is 14 amino acids long. V lost 5 bases and J lost 6; bases outside the gene matches: 8. DNA for the CDR3: TGTGCCAGCAGTGTCGGGCGGGAGGGCTTCGAGCAGTACGTC. Protein sequence: CASSVGREGFEQYV.